The 17 T cell receptor beta chains given below trace back to one sample, sequenced in a study of early T cells in non-severe SARS-CoV-2 infection. TCRdb called the 5' RACE reads again in MiXCR, with one record for every CDR3 protein. Of some 50,000 distinct CDR3 sequences listed, about 9.3% were seen once; the top ten hold approximately 4%. Sequenced sample: whole blood. These TCRs come from an adult who was a healthcare worker with PCR-confirmed SARS-CoV-2 infection or an uninfected control (not recorded which).

This clonotype was observed many times. J is TRBJ2-5 and V is TRBV7-8; a weak D match, TRBD2 (7 bases). The CDR3 consists of 18 residues. Germline loops: CDR1 SGHVS, CDR2 FQNEAQ. With 5 bases removed from V and 2 bases from J, the gap between germline ends came to 24 bases. The CDR3 nucleotides are TGTGCCAGCAGCGCAGGGGTCGCGGGGGCGGTACTTCAAGAGACCCAGTACTTC. Protein: CASSAGVAGAVLQETQYF.

This clonotype was counted ten times or more. This chain connects TRBV19 to TRBJ2-3; perhaps TRBD2 as D (7 bases). Trimming removed 11 bases at V and 10 bases at J, with 19 bases between. Germline V gives CDR1 LNHDA, CDR2 SQIVND (reference sequence). This CDR3 comprises 12 residues. The CDR3 coding sequence is TGTGCCTGCGGGGGCCCCACAGCGGCGCAGTATTTT. Its translation is CACGGPTAAQYF.

This clonotype turned up a few times. CDR3 sequence (DNA): TGTGCCAGCTCACCTTTTAAGACCACAGATACGCAGTATTTT. Its protein is CASSPFKTTDTQYF. The chain uses TRBV18 and TRBJ2-3; D is ambiguous. Trimming cost V 3 bases and J 2 bases, with 9 bases left between them. This CDR3 is 14 amino acids long. Germline values: CDR1 KGHSH, CDR2 LQKENI. Full variable domain (missing parts from reference TRBV18 and TRBJ2-3): NAGVMQNPRHLVRRRGQEARLRCSPMKGHSHVYWYRQLPEEGLKFMVYLQKENIIDESGMPKERFSAEFPKEGPSILRIQQVVRGDSAAYFCASSPFKTTDTQYFGPGTRLTVL.

V and J are TRBV12-3 or TRBV12-4 and TRBJ2-5, with 11 bases matching TRBD1. The CDR3 length is 16 residues. V lost 7 bases to trimming and J lost 4 bases; unmatched junction nucleotides: 11. Here the CDR3 DNA reads TGTGCCAGCACCGATCGGACAGGGGGCGTTGCAGAGACCCAGTACTTC. It is translated as CASTDRTGGVAETQYF.

The table lists this clonotype with a few counts. CDR3 region: CASSVVQGAYNEQFF. CDR3 nucleotides: TGTGCCAGCAGCGTAGTTCAGGGGGCCTACAATGAGCAGTTCTTC. The chain recombines TRBV9 with TRBJ2-1; TRBD1 agrees at 7 bases. The CDR3 consists of 15 residues. The germline CDR1 and CDR2 sequences are SGDLS and YYNGEE. With 0 bases clipped from V and 2 bases from J, the junction kept 2 bases outside the gene matches.

This clonotype was seen ten or more times. This chain links TRBV2 with TRBJ1-5; D may be TRBD1 (6 bases). Germline-derived CDR1 and CDR2 are SNHLY and FYNNEI. CDR3 length equals 13 residues. Trimming pared 6 bases from V and 11 bases from J, leaving 17 bases between. The DNA for the CDR3 is TGTGCCAGCAGCCGGGACACGGACCAGACCCAGCATTTT. Residues: CASSRDTDQTQHF.

The V and J genes are TRBV25-1 and TRBJ2-5; D gene uncertain. Looked up from germline, CDR1 is MGHDK and CDR2 is SYGVNS. CDR3 length: 12 residues. V was pared by 6 bases and J by 2 bases, with 7 bases between. DNA for the CDR3: TGTGCCAGCAGGAAAATTCAAGAGACCCAGTACTTC. Its protein is CASRKIQETQYF.

In its sample, this clonotype was seen many times. The chain has TRBV19 and TRBJ2-1, with TRBD2 matching 9 bases. With V trimmed by 1 base and J by 4 bases, 5 bases remained unmatched. This CDR3 has 16 residues. CDR1 is LNHDA, CDR2 SQIVND, per germline (reference sequence). The CDR3 spells CASSIGAGGLYNEQFF. The CDR3 region has the DNA TGTGCCAGTAGTATAGGAGCGGGGGGACTTTACAATGAGCAGTTCTTC.

This clonotype was detected many times. The chain combines TRBV5-1 with TRBJ2-5, with unresolved D. V lost 1 base to trimming and J lost 2 bases, with 12 bases between them. The CDR3 is made up of 15 amino acids. Germline-derived CDR1 and CDR2 are SGHRS and YFSETQ. CDR3 DNA: TGCGCCAGCAGCTTGCCCATGGGGAATCAAGAGACCCAGTACTTC. Translation gives CASSLPMGNQETQYF.

This sequence joins TRBV28 and TRBJ2-3; D gene ambiguous. The CDR3 has 11 residues. The V end was cut by 5 bases, the J end by 8 bases, with 8 bases between. Germline V gene lookup returns CDR1 MDHEN and CDR2 SYDVKM. DNA of the CDR3: TGTGCCAGCAGTCTCGCTGTTACGCAGTATTTT. This sequence encodes CASSLAVTQYF. Using reference TRBV28 and TRBJ2-3 for the parts outside the CDR3, the full variable domain is DVKVTQSSRYLVKRTGEKVFLECVQDMDHENMFWYRQDPGLGLRLIYFSYDVKMKEKGDIPEGYSVSREKKERFSLILESASTNQTSMYLCASSLAVTQYFGPGTRLTVL.

The V gene is TRBV7-3, the J gene TRBJ2-1; D remains unclear. V lost 1 base and J 5 bases, leaving 6 bases between the germline ends. Per germline, CDR1 SGHTA and CDR2 FQGTGA. The CDR3 covers 13 residues. CDR3 coding DNA: TGTGCCAGCAGCTTAAACCAGGACAATGAGCAGTTCTTC. Protein sequence: CASSLNQDNEQFF.

This clonotype was observed many times. The chain recombines TRBV2 with TRBJ1-2; D is possibly TRBD1 (6 bases). The CDR3 length is 13 residues. V was pared by 5 bases and J by 2 bases, with 9 bases between. Germline lookup yields CDR1 SNHLY and CDR2 FYNNEI. The CDR3 loop reads CASSRTENYGYTF. CDR3 bases: TGTGCCAGCAGTCGGACAGAGAACTATGGCTACACCTTC.

This clonotype came up many times. The chain couples TRBV27 to TRBJ1-2; D uncertain. The ends were cut back, 5 bases at V and 5 bases at J, with 15 bases in the middle. CDR1 and CDR2 (germline): MNHEY, SMNVEV (reference sequence). This CDR3 contains 14 residues. The CDR3 DNA reads as TGTGCCAGCAGTCCCGTGCCCCTAGGATATGGCTACACCTTC. This gives the protein CASSPVPLGYGYTF.

The chain uses TRBV29-1 and TRBJ2-1; no clear D gene. Trimming shortened V by 6 bases and J by 4 bases, and 7 bases separated the two germline ends. This CDR3 contains 11 residues. Germline assignment: CDR1 SQVTM and CDR2 ANQGSEA. The CDR3 DNA reads as TGCAGCGTGGAGCTTTACAATGAGCAGTTCTTC. Protein: CSVELYNEQFF.

This clonotype has a count of ten or more. The rearrangement uses TRBV29-1 and TRBJ2-3; weak D call: TRBD2 (6 bases). The CDR3 contains 15 residues. Trimming cost V 8 bases and J 2 bases, with 20 bases left between them. The germline gives CDR1 SQVTM, CDR2 ANQGSEA. CDR3 bases: TGCAGCCTGTTGCCGGGCGGGGAATACACAGATACGCAGTATTTT. This sequence encodes CSLLPGGEYTDTQYF.

This chain connects TRBV6-2 or TRBV6-3 to TRBJ2-5, with 9 bases identical to TRBD2. CDR3 size: 16 residues. The germline CDR1 and CDR2 sequences are MNHEY and SVGEGT. Trimming took 9 bases from V and 3 from J; bases not matched to a gene: 14. The CDR3 loop is CASEGGHSGGEETQYF. In DNA form, the CDR3 reads TGTGCCAGTGAGGGTGGACATAGCGGGGGAGAAGAGACCCAGTACTTC.

This clonotype was counted many times. This chain links TRBV29-1 with TRBJ2-7; D tentatively fits TRBD1 or TRBD2 (5 bases each). V was trimmed by 1 base and J by 2 bases, leaving 12 bases between them. This CDR3 has 14 residues. Germline loops: CDR1 SQVTM, CDR2 ANQGSEA. This chain's CDR3 is CSVEGGGGAYEQYF. CDR3 DNA sequence: TGCAGCGTTGAAGGGGGCGGAGGAGCCTACGAGCAGTACTTC.